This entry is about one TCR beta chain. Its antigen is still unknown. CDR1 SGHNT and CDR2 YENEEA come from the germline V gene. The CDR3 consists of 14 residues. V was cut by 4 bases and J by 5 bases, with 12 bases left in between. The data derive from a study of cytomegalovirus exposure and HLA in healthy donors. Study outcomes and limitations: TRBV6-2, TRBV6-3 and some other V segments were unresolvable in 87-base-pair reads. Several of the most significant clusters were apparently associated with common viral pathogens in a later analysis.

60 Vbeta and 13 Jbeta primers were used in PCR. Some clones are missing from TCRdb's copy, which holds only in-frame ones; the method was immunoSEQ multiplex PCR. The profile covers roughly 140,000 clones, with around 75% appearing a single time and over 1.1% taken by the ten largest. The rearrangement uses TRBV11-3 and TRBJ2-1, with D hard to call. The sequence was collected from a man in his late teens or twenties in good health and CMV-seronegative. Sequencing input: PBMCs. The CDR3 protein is CASSSLFRDNEQFF. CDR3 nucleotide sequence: TGTGCCAGCAGCTCCCTATTCCGGGACAATGAGCAGTTCTTC. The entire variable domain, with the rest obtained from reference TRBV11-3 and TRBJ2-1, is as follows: EAGVVQSPRYKIIEKKQPVAFWCNPISGHNTLYWYLQNLGQGPELLIRYENEEAVDDSQLPKDRFSAERLKGVDSTLKIQPAELGDSAVYLCASSSLFRDNEQFFGPGTRLTVL.